There are a few counts of the clone carrying this TCR beta chain. This sample stems from a study of cytomegalovirus exposure and HLA in healthy donors. This CDR3 is 15 amino acids long. Trimming stripped 0 bases from V and 3 bases from J, with 11 bases between. CDR1 and CDR2 (germline): MGHRA, YSYEKL. The PCR had 60 Vbeta and 13 Jbeta primers. Profiled with immunoSEQ multiplex PCR; TCRdb holds only in-frame clones, not every one. Of fewer than 200,000 clones in the sample, approximately 72% are singletons; the top ten hold less than 3%. The V call is TRBV4-1, the J call TRBJ1-1; maybe TRBD1 (5 bases). The clonotype comes from a female donor in good health and CMV-seronegative. The specimen sequenced was PBMCs. CDR3 sequence: CASSQDGQGYTEAFF. Here the CDR3 DNA reads TGCGCCAGCAGCCAAGACGGGCAGGGTTACACTGAAGCTTTCTTT.